A selection of T cell receptor beta chains follows, all from one sample in a study of CD8+ T cells in alopecia areata. Libraries were prepared by immunoSEQ multiplex PCR; TCRdb keeps only in-frame clonotypes and omits some of them. This table has over 150,000 clones, roughly 65% appearing once. This sample comprised CD4+ T cells sorted from blood, obtained at week 0. These receptors were obtained from a human donor with alopecia areata. Each CDR3 is given without its conserved first and last residue. Part of the rows lack a size; the others show once, few, many or a class for expanded clones.

size	V	J	length	CDR3
NA	TRBV29-1	TRBJ2-5	13	SVNRGAGGIETQY
few	TRBV7-2	TRBJ1-3	14	ASSQLGGYSGNTIY
few	TRBV7-7	TRBJ2-5	12	ASSPPAGGETQY
few	TRBV29-1	TRBJ2-5	9	SVESLETQY
NA	TRBV29-1	TRBJ1-1	12	SVGQVLMNTEAF
few	TRBV2	TRBJ2-5	14	ASSEGRGTMKETQY
NA	TRBV4-1	TRBJ1-6	14	ASSQVQGQGNSPLH
NA	TRBV25-1	TRBJ1-6	13	ASSDGAANNSPLH
NA	TRBV4-1	TRBJ1-1	14	ASSQSHMGLNTEAF
NA	TRBV2	TRBJ1-2	11	ASTTLRTDGYT
NA	TRBV7-9	TRBJ1-1	11	ASSLMGDTEAF
NA	TRBV25-1	TRBJ2-5	11	ASSEAGKETQY
few	TRBV29-1	TRBJ2-7	10	SVEVQSYGQY
NA	TRBV7-9	TRBJ1-6	15	ASSLSGRGHYNSPLH
NA	TRBV14	TRBJ1-4	13	ASSRGTGFGEKLF
NA	TRBV14	TRBJ2-3	11	ASRVGVADTQY
NA	TRBV10-1	TRBJ2-2	14	ATPTSGGLNTGELF
NA	TRBV5-1	TRBJ1-1	10	ASSLQGTEAF
NA	TRBV29-1	TRBJ1-2	11	SARTGEAYGYT
few	TRBV29-1	TRBJ1-2	10	SVSIGRDGYT
few	TRBV28	TRBJ1-1	14	ATFPPGRLLNTEAF
few	TRBV29-1	TRBJ2-3	12	SVELGARGDTQY
NA	TRBV7-2	TRBJ2-1	13	ASSLSPSSYNEQF
few	TRBV5-1	TRBJ1-4	14	ASSQLPGQGSEKLF
NA	TRBV2	TRBJ2-7	11	AGASSWSYEQY
NA	TRBV29-1	NA	9	SVASSYEQY
NA	TRBV29-1	TRBJ2-7	11	SVGGRSSYEQY
NA	TRBV19	TRBJ2-3	14	ASSIENLAGTDTQY
NA	TRBV7-2	TRBJ2-1	13	ASSTGTASYNEQF
NA	TRBV25-1	TRBJ2-5	16	ASSEFPGAGGIQETQY
few	TRBV7-6	NA	12	ASSLGTGSSEQY
NA	TRBV29-1	TRBJ2-3	12	SVGLAVSADTQY
NA	TRBV6-1	TRBJ2-1	10	ASSEGWYEQF
NA	TRBV18	TRBJ2-5	11	ASSPRGQETQY
few	TRBV30	TRBJ1-2	11	AGTGVLNYGYT
NA	TRBV4-3	TRBJ2-1	12	ASSQAARGDEQF
NA	TRBV5-1	TRBJ1-6	13	ASSLGDRENSPLH
NA	TRBV4-3	TRBJ1-1	14	ASSQGTGGLNTEAF
many	TRBV19	TRBJ2-2	13	ASSIQTNYVGELF
once	TRBV29-1	TRBJ2-2	15	SVAGQALQTRTGELF
NA	TRBV30	TRBJ1-1	11	AWSVQTTGKAF
NA	TRBV30	TRBJ1-2	12	ALVHRGQLDGYT
once	TRBV11-2	TRBJ2-7	13	ASSLSETGAYEQY
NA	TRBV30	TRBJ1-1	13	AWSMDRGMNTEAF
once	TRBV30	TRBJ1-1	11	AWKARKNTEAF
few	TRBV27	TRBJ2-5	12	ASSLQTGMETQY
NA	TRBV4-3	TRBJ2-3	12	ASSRTGGADTQY
NA	TRBV7-3	TRBJ2-3	11	ASSQQGTDTQY
NA	TRBV29-1	TRBJ1-2	11	SVAPGTGNGYT
few	TRBV7-8	TRBJ1-1	16	ASSLDMIGGAKNTEAF
few	TRBV29-1	TRBJ2-7	10	SVGTGSYEQY
NA	TRBV30	TRBJ1-5	11	AWSGQGNQPQH
NA	TRBV19	TRBJ2-7	11	ASSRDSYYEQY
NA	TRBV29-1	TRBJ2-2	14	SAGGIPDSNTGELF